The 31 T cell receptor beta chains reported below all come from one sample, sequenced in a study of cytomegalovirus exposure and HLA in healthy donors (dated by TCRdb to the late 2010s). Library construction relied on the immunoSEQ multiplex PCR assay. The multiplex PCR relied on a mix of 60 forward primers for TCR Vbeta segments and 13 reverse primers for TCR Jbeta segments. In TCRdb, the immuneACCESS table is reduced to in-frame sequences with V and J assigned. These tables do not hold every clone; where another copy was compared, an unresolved V gene accounts for under half, and the others remain unexplained. Recorded for this sample are tens of thousands of clones; 86% of them occurred a single time. The ten largest clones represent about 10% of the sample. The sequencing input was PBMCs. The receptor set was obtained from a woman aged 40 to 50 in good health and CMV-seropositive.

The chain recombines TRBV7-2 with TRBJ2-7, with 7 bases fitting TRBD2. V lost 5 bases, J lost 3 bases, and 10 bases stayed unmatched. CDR3 length equals 15 residues. Looked up from germline, CDR1 is SGHTA and CDR2 is FQGNSA. The CDR3 protein is CASSVREGSHYEQYF. The CDR3 nucleotides read TGTGCCAGCAGCGTTAGGGAGGGGTCCCACTACGAGCAGTACTTC. Combining the CDR3 with reference TRBV7-2 and TRBJ2-7 gives the whole variable domain GAGVSQSPSNKVTEKGKDVELRCDPISGHTALYWYRQSLGQGLEFLIYFQGNSAPDKSGLPSDRFSAERTGGSVSTLTIQRTQQEDSAVYLCASSVREGSHYEQYFGPGTRLTVT.

The chain links TRBV10-3 to TRBJ2-4, with D possibly matching TRBD2 (5 bases). Trimming took off 0 bases at V and 0 bases at J, with 6 bases between the two ends. There are 15 residues in the CDR3. The germline gives CDR1 ENHRY, CDR2 SYGVKD. DNA for the CDR3: TGTGCCATCAGTGAGTCACGGGGAGCCAAAAACATTCAGTACTTC. Translation gives CAISESRGAKNIQYF.

CDR3 loop: CASSSKTGETGELFF. In DNA, the CDR3 is TGTGCCAGCAGCTCGAAGACAGGGGAAACCGGGGAGCTGTTTTTT. The V and J genes are TRBV11-2 and TRBJ2-2; 8 bases fit TRBD1. Looked up from germline, CDR1 is SGHAT and CDR2 is FQNNGV. This CDR3 has 15 residues. The ends lost 4 bases at V and 5 bases at J; junction bases unmatched: 6. The entire variable domain, with the rest obtained from reference TRBV11-2 and TRBJ2-2, is as follows: EAGVAQSPRYKIIEKRQSVAFWCNPISGHATLYWYQQILGQGPKLLIQFQNNGVVDDSQLPKDRFSAERLKGVDSTLKIQPAKLEDSAVYLCASSSKTGETGELFFGEGSRLTVL.

This clone was detected a few times. The V and J genes are TRBV20-1 and TRBJ1-2; D is unclear. This CDR3 contains 8 residues. Germline lookup yields CDR1 DFQATT and CDR2 SNEGSKA (reference sequence). This CDR3 is CSGYGYTF. The DNA of the CDR3 is TGCAGCGGGTATGGCTACACCTTC.

The CDR3 protein is CASSLSGTGEQYF. DNA of the CDR3: TGTGCCAGCAGTTTATCCGGGACAGGCGAGCAGTACTTC. This chain joins TRBV28 and TRBJ2-7; 8 bases are shared with TRBD1. CDR1 and CDR2 (germline): MDHEN, SYDVKM. V lost 1 base and J lost 6; bases outside the gene matches: 2. The CDR3 loop spans 13 amino acids.

This sequence joins TRBV19 and TRBJ2-1; the match to TRBD2 covers 12 bases. V shed 1 base and J 8 bases; nucleotides not matched to a gene: 3. The CDR3 runs 15 residues. Germline CDR1 and CDR2: LNHDA and SQIVND (reference sequence). The CDR3 DNA follows: TGTGCCAGTAGTATAGGCGGGACTAGCGGGCATGAGCAGTTCTTC. Its translation is CASSIGGTSGHEQFF. Full variable domain (rest looked up from reference TRBV19 and TRBJ2-1): DGGITQSPKYLFRKEGQNVTLSCEQNLNHDAMYWYRQDPGQGLRLIYYSQIVNDFQKGDIAEGYSVSREKKESFPLTVTSAQKNPTAFYLCASSIGGTSGHEQFFGPGTRLTVL.

CDR3 bases: TGTGCCAGCAGTCTAGCGGGCGAGCAGTTCTTC. Protein sequence: CASSLAGEQFF. The rearrangement joins TRBV27 to TRBJ2-1; 8 bases align to TRBD2. Germline assignment: CDR1 MNHEY and CDR2 SMNVEV (reference sequence). This CDR3 has 11 residues. V lost 5 bases, J lost 10 bases, and 1 base stayed unmatched.

The chain employs TRBV21-1 and TRBJ2-5; the table's D call TRBD1 went unverified against the DNA. The better agreement between TRBJ2-7 and the DNA end casts doubt on the J call. TRBV21-1 is termed a pseudogene. The CDR3 is 14 residues long. The CDR3 reads CASSKWQGGYEQYF. CDR3 nucleotides: TGTGCCAGCAGCAAGTGGCAGGGGGGCTACGAGCAGTACTTC.

The chain carries TRBV10-3 and TRBJ2-3, with D possibly being TRBD1 (5 bases). The CDR3 runs to 15 residues. Looked up from germline, CDR1 is ENHRY and CDR2 is SYGVKD. Trimming took off 4 bases at V and 1 base at J, with 12 bases between the two ends. CDR3 in DNA: TGTGCCATCAGTGTAGGGGCGAAAGGCACAGATACGCAGTATTTT. Translated: CAISVGAKGTDTQYF.

The chain is built from TRBV18 and TRBJ2-7; TRBD1 matches 11 bases. The CDR3 contains 14 residues. CDR1 and CDR2 (germline): KGHSH, LQKENI. The ends lost 0 bases at V and 6 bases at J; junction bases unmatched: 1. The CDR3 DNA sequence: TGTGCCAGCTCACCACCGGGACAGGGGGGCGAGCAGTACTTC. This codes for CASSPPGQGGEQYF.

The rearrangement links TRBV29-1 to TRBJ1-2, with 7 bases aligning to TRBD1. The CDR3 loop spans 11 amino acids. CDR1 and CDR2 from the germline V gene are SQVTM and ANQGSEA. With 7 bases clipped from V and 4 bases from J, the junction kept 3 bases outside the gene matches. The CDR3, as DNA: TGCAGCGCCCGGGACAGCTATGGCTACACCTTC. Translating it yields CSARDSYGYTF.

The chain combines TRBV4-2 with TRBJ1-3; perhaps TRBD1 as D (6 bases). The germline gives CDR1 LGHNA, CDR2 YNFKEQ. This CDR3 comprises 16 residues. Trimming shortened V by 7 bases and J by 2 bases, and 18 bases separated the two germline ends. DNA for the CDR3: TGTGCCAGCACCCTCTCCCAGGGGACGCCTGGAAACACCATATATTTT. This sequence encodes CASTLSQGTPGNTIYF.

The chain joins TRBV18 to TRBJ2-1; possible D gene TRBD1, 5 bases. The CDR3 spans 11 residues. V gave up 4 bases and J gave up 10 bases, with 8 bases separating them. Germline-derived CDR1 and CDR2 are KGHSH and LQKENI. CDR3 nucleotides: TGTGCCAGCTCACTGACAGTAGAGCAGTTCTTC. This translates into CASSLTVEQFF.

The chain uses TRBV7-2 and TRBJ1-1; D call uncertain. The V gene's germline CDR1 is SGHTA and CDR2 FQGNSA. The germline V and J ends were trimmed by 1 base and 1 base, with 10 bases remaining between them. The length of the CDR3 is 15 residues. The CDR3 loop reads CASSLVGGQNTEAFF. As DNA, the CDR3 is TGTGCCAGCAGCTTAGTTGGAGGGCAGAACACTGAAGCTTTCTTT.

This clone was observed once. The chain employs TRBV18 and TRBJ1-6; D call uncertain. In germline, CDR1 is KGHSH, CDR2 LQKENI. Trimming took 0 bases from V and 0 from J, leaving 3 bases between them. The CDR3 sequence is 15 residues long. CDR3 nucleotides: TGTGCCAGCTCACCACCGTACTCCTATAATTCACCCCTCCACTTT. Its protein is CASSPPYSYNSPLHF. The variable domain in full, with the rest retrieved from reference TRBV18 and TRBJ1-6, is NAGVMQNPRHLVRRRGQEARLRCSPMKGHSHVYWYRQLPEEGLKFMVYLQKENIIDESGMPKERFSAEFPKEGPSILRIQQVVRGDSAAYFCASSPPYSYNSPLHFGNGTRLTVT.

The rearrangement uses TRBV27 and TRBJ2-7; possibly TRBD1 for D (6 bases). Germline CDR1 reads MNHEY; CDR2 reads SMNVEV (reference sequence). The CDR3 runs to 13 residues. V shed 5 bases and J shed 1 base, with 9 bases lying between them. The CDR3 sequence is CASSVRGSYEQYF. In DNA, the CDR3 is TGTGCCAGCAGTGTCAGGGGTTCCTACGAGCAGTACTTC.

This chain connects TRBV4-2 to TRBJ2-7; D gene ambiguous. The germline V gene has CDR1 LGHNA and CDR2 YNFKEQ. The CDR3 is 16 amino acids. Trimming removed 1 base at V and 0 bases at J, with 13 bases between. The chain's CDR3 is CASSQVTQTSSYEQYF. The CDR3 DNA reads as TGTGCCAGCAGCCAAGTGACACAGACGAGCTCCTACGAGCAGTACTTC.

This clone appeared a few times. The chain is built from TRBV7-2 and TRBJ1-2, with 8 nucleotides matching TRBD1. V was pared by 1 base and J by 4 bases, with 8 bases of the junction left unmatched. The CDR3 length is 16 residues. Germline CDR1 is SGHTA and CDR2 is FQGNSA. CDR3 in amino acids: CASSLEELTGVYGYTF. As DNA, the CDR3 is TGTGCCAGCAGCTTAGAGGAGCTGACAGGGGTCTATGGCTACACCTTC.

This sequence joins TRBV7-2 and TRBJ2-5, with 10 bases aligning to TRBD2. V dropped 5 bases and J dropped 4; count of bases not matched to a gene: 13. CDR1 and CDR2 from the germline V gene are SGHTA and FQGNSA. This CDR3 is 17 amino acids long. The CDR3 DNA reads TGTGCCAGCAGCCCAAGCCGCGGAGCGGGGGGGGTAGAGACCCAGTACTTC. Translated, it gives CASSPSRGAGGVETQYF. The full variable domain, its missing parts supplied by reference TRBV7-2 and TRBJ2-5, is GAGVSQSPSNKVTEKGKDVELRCDPISGHTALYWYRQSLGQGLEFLIYFQGNSAPDKSGLPSDRFSAERTGGSVSTLTIQRTQQEDSAVYLCASSPSRGAGGVETQYFGPGTRLLVL.

A word on this clone: The sample contains more than one DNA sequence encoding this CDR3. V gene TRBV7-2 combines with J gene TRBJ1-2; TRBD1 aligns across 10 bases. The CDR3 loop spans 16 amino acids. The germline CDR1 and CDR2 sequences are SGHTA and FQGNSA. Trimming took 5 bases from V and 1 from J; bases not matched to a gene: 7. This CDR3 reads CASSLATGGVNYGYTF. The CDR3 DNA reads as TGTGCCAGCAGCCTGGCGACAGGGGGCGTTAACTATGGCTACACCTTC. Using reference TRBV7-2 and TRBJ1-2 for the parts outside the CDR3, the full variable domain is GAGVSQSPSNKVTEKGKDVELRCDPISGHTALYWYRQSLGQGLEFLIYFQGNSAPDKSGLPSDRFSAERTGGSVSTLTIQRTQQEDSAVYLCASSLATGGVNYGYTFGSGTRLTVV.

This clone has a handful of counts. The chain has TRBV6-6 and TRBJ2-7, with TRBD1 as a possible D gene (7 bases). Germline-derived CDR1 and CDR2 are MNHNY and SVGAGI (reference sequence). This CDR3 is built from 14 residues. Between the trimmed V and J ends, which lost 5 bases and 4 bases, there was a span of 15 bases. The CDR3 sequence is CASSTQGEVYEQYF. In nucleotides, the CDR3 is TGTGCCAGCAGTACCCAGGGGGAGGTTTACGAGCAGTACTTC.

The chain employs TRBV10-3 and TRBJ2-7; tentative D call: TRBD1 (5 bases). Germline CDR1 reads ENHRY; CDR2 reads SYGVKD. The CDR3 loop spans 15 amino acids. The V end lost 3 bases, the J end lost 1 base, and 13 bases lay between the germline ends. In DNA, the CDR3 is TGTGCCATCAGTGAAAAGGGGATAGCATCCTACGAGCAGTACTTC. Translating it yields CAISEKGIASYEQYF.

V and J are TRBV4-2 and TRBJ1-6, with a weak D call TRBD1 (5 bases). Between the trimmed V and J ends, which lost 5 bases and 6 bases, there was a span of 8 bases. Germline-derived CDR1 and CDR2 are LGHNA and YNFKEQ. This CDR3 has 13 amino acids. CDR3 DNA: TGTGCCAGCAGCAGCGACAGTAATTCACCCCTCCACTTT. Translation gives CASSSDSNSPLHF.

The rearrangement links TRBV18 to TRBJ1-6; unclear D gene. V lost 3 bases and J lost 4, with 10 bases in between. The CDR3 contains 15 residues. Germline lookup yields CDR1 KGHSH and CDR2 LQKENI. CDR3 DNA sequence: TGTGCCAGCTCACCCCAGAATAATTATAATTCACCCCTCCACTTT. It specifies CASSPQNNYNSPLHF.

This chain links TRBV2 with TRBJ1-5, with D possibly being TRBD1 (5 bases). CDR1 is SNHLY, CDR2 FYNNEI, per germline. The CDR3 length is 14 residues. The ends were cut back, 4 bases at V and 0 bases at J, with 7 bases in the middle. CDR3 residues: CASSGGSSNQPQHF. The CDR3 DNA sequence: TGTGCCAGCAGTGGGGGCAGTAGCAATCAGCCCCAGCATTTT.

V is TRBV6-1 and J is TRBJ1-2; 9 bases fit TRBD1. This CDR3 is built from 15 residues. Germline V gene lookup returns CDR1 MNHNS and CDR2 SASEGT. The trim removed 1 base at V and 3 bases at J, leaving 3 bases unmatched. The CDR3, as DNA: TGTGCCAGCAGTGAAGTGAGGACAGGGGACTATGGCTACACCTTC. It translates to CASSEVRTGDYGYTF.

The chain recombines TRBV5-1 with TRBJ1-1, with 8 bases identical to TRBD1. Germline values: CDR1 SGHRS, CDR2 YFSETQ. The V gene end was trimmed by 3 bases and the J gene end by 6 bases; junction bases not matched to a gene: 7. This CDR3 is 14 amino acids long. CDR3 nucleotides: TGCGCCAGCAGCTGGGGGACAGGATTCCCTGAAGCTTTCTTT. Translated, it gives CASSWGTGFPEAFF.

This clone was counted a single time. The J gene is TRBJ2-1, the V gene TRBV9; weak D call: TRBD2 (6 bases). V was trimmed by 3 bases and J by 6 bases, leaving 16 bases between them. Looked up from germline, CDR1 is SGDLS and CDR2 is YYNGEE. The CDR3 runs to 15 residues. CDR3 bases: TGTGCCAGCAGCGCATTGGGACTGAACGGCAATGAGCAGTTCTTC. Its protein product is CASSALGLNGNEQFF.

The chain joins TRBV7-9 to TRBJ2-7; D possibly corresponds to TRBD1 (5 bases). This CDR3 region has 14 residues. Trimming removed 3 bases at V and 2 bases at J, with 11 bases between. Germline CDR1 SEHNR, CDR2 FQNEAQ (reference sequence). CDR3 sequence (DNA): TGTGCCAGCAGCTTTCCAGGGAATCCCTACGAGCAGTACTTC. Translated: CASSFPGNPYEQYF.

Notes on this clone: One end of the junction is discordant with germline, which a read error may explain. The V and J genes are TRBV7-9 and TRBJ1-4, with a tentative D call TRBD1 (6 bases). The germline gives CDR1 SEHNR, CDR2 FQNEAQ (reference sequence). The CDR3 sequence is 18 residues long. CDR3 DNA: TGTTCCAGCAGCTTAGGCGGGGGCACAGGGCCTGCTAATGAAAAACTGTTTTTT. Amino acid sequence: CSSSLGGGTGPANEKLFF.

In its sample, this clone was seen a few times. V usage is TRBV11-2 and J usage is TRBJ2-7, with TRBD1 identical over 8 bases. The CDR3 extends over 13 amino acids. Trimming at V came to 6 bases and at J to 8 bases, leaving 9 bases not matched to a gene. CDR1 is SGHAT and CDR2 is FQNNGV in the germline V gene. The CDR3, as DNA: TGTGCCAGCAGTCCGCAGGACAGGGCCAAGCAGTACTTC. Its protein product is CASSPQDRAKQYF.